The 10 T cell receptor beta chains presented below share a single source sample, sequenced in a study of sequential checkpoint blockade in melanoma. Documented treatment: randomized to nivolumab then ipilimumab (arm A) or the reverse (arm B). Here immunoSEQ multiplex PCR was the method, and the copy in TCRdb shows in-frame clones only, minus some. In the table there are approximately 31,000 clones, 75% to 90% of which are singletons. Sequenced material: CD8+ T cells sorted from blood (inferred from file names), taken from a patient given nivolumab and ipilimumab in sequence. The receptors here all came from a human donor with melanoma.

The count of this clone is one. The chain uses TRBV9 and TRBJ2-1; D perhaps matches TRBD2 (7 bases). V lost 0 bases and J 6 bases, leaving 13 bases between the germline ends. This CDR3 spans 15 amino acids. CDR1 SGDLS and CDR2 YYNGEE come from the germline V gene. The CDR3: CASSVGGGARNEQFF. The CDR3 DNA is TGTGCCAGCAGCGTAGGTGGGGGGGCACGCAATGAGCAGTTCTTC.

J is TRBJ2-7 and V is TRBV13; unclear D gene. Germline V gene sequence: CDR1 PRHDT, CDR2 FYEKMQ (reference sequence). CDR3 length equals 13 residues. Trimming took 5 bases from V and 0 from J, leaving 8 bases between them. CDR3 nucleotide sequence: TGTGCCAGCAGCCCGAGAAGCTCCTACGAGCAGTACTTC. Translating gives CASSPRSSYEQYF.

This clone has a single count. V is TRBV30 and J is TRBJ2-7; a weak D match, TRBD2 (6 bases). CDR3 size: 12 residues. Germline values: CDR1 GTSNPN, CDR2 SVGIG (reference sequence). The V gene lost 2 bases and the J gene lost 3 bases, with 8 bases spanning the gap. The CDR3 loop reads CAWSLGGYEQYF. Written as DNA, the CDR3 is TGTGCCTGGAGTCTGGGGGGCTACGAGCAGTACTTC.

J is TRBJ2-7 and V is TRBV5-4, with 8 bases matching TRBD1. Germline assignment: CDR1 SGHNT and CDR2 YYREEE (reference sequence). Unmatched junction bases numbered 3, after V lost 4 bases and J lost 3 bases. This CDR3 has 13 residues. CDR3: CASSHDRGYEQYF. In nucleotides, the CDR3 is TGTGCCAGCAGCCATGACAGGGGCTACGAGCAGTACTTC.

The rearrangement uses TRBV7-6 and TRBJ2-5; 8 bases match TRBD1. Germline V gives CDR1 SGHVS, CDR2 FNYEAQ. This CDR3 spans 15 amino acids. V shed 2 bases and J 11 bases; nucleotides not matched to a gene: 13. CDR3 coding DNA: TGTGCCAGCAGCTTATATCGGACAGGGCGGGGAGAGCAGTACTTC. This gives the protein CASSLYRTGRGEQYF.

V gene TRBV6-5 combines with J gene TRBJ2-3; a weak D match, TRBD1 (5 bases). Germline V gives CDR1 MNHEY, CDR2 SVGAGI. Trimming removed 2 bases from V and 0 bases from J, with 9 bases in between. The CDR3 runs to 15 residues. The CDR3 sequence is CASSYVGPSTDTQYF. The CDR3 DNA sequence: TGTGCCAGCAGTTACGTGGGGCCAAGCACAGATACGCAGTATTTT.

The genes are TRBV7-9 and TRBJ2-3, with D perhaps TRBD2 (5 bases). CDR3 length equals 12 residues. V lost 5 bases and J lost 14, with 17 bases in between. The germline V gene has CDR1 SEHNR and CDR2 FQNEAQ (reference sequence). The chain's CDR3 is CASSTGIFFPYF. CDR3 sequence (DNA): TGTGCCAGCAGCACCGGGATTTTCTTCCCGTATTTT. The entire variable domain, with the rest obtained from reference TRBV7-9 and TRBJ2-3, is as follows: DTGVSQNPRHKITKRGQNVTFRCDPISEHNRLYWYRQTLGQGPEFLTYFQNEAQLEKSRLLSDRFSAERPKGSFSTLEIQRTEQGDSAMYLCASSTGIFFPYFGPGTRLTVL.

This chain links TRBV7-9 with TRBJ1-1; D unresolved. The CDR3 is 14 amino acids. V was trimmed by 4 bases and J by 1 base, leaving 10 bases between them. Germline-derived CDR1 and CDR2 are SEHNR and FQNEAQ (reference sequence). CDR3 bases: TGTGCCAGCAGCTCATTGCCGGGGAACACTGAAGCTTTCTTT. Translation: CASSSLPGNTEAFF.

This clone was counted only a few times. V usage is TRBV7-6 and J usage is TRBJ1-1; 7 bases align to TRBD1. The V segment lost 5 bases and the J segment 4 bases; nucleotides outside the gene matches: 4. The CDR3 contains 13 residues. Germline CDR1 reads SGHVS; CDR2 reads FNYEAQ. The CDR3 coding sequence is TGTGCCAGCAGCCCAAACAGGGGCACTGAAGCTTTCTTT. It yields the protein CASSPNRGTEAFF.

This clone was seen a single time. J is TRBJ1-5 and V is TRBV4-3, with 7 bases lining up with TRBD1. The CDR3 sequence is 15 residues long. Germline CDR1 LGHNA, CDR2 YSLEER. J lost 7 bases, V lost 3 bases, and 9 bases had no gene match. In nucleotides, the CDR3 is TGCGCCAGCAGCCAGGGAGACAGGGAGAGACAGCCCCAGCATTTT. Encoded protein: CASSQGDRERQPQHF.